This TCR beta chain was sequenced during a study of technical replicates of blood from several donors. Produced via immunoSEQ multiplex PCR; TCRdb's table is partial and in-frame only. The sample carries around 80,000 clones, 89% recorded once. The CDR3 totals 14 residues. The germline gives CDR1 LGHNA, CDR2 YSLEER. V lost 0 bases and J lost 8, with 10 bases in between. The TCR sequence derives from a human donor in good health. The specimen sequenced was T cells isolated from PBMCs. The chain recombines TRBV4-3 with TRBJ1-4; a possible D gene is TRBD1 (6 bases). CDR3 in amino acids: CASSQEGAREKLFF. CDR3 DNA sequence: TGCGCCAGCAGCCAAGAGGGGGCGAGGGAAAAACTGTTTTTT.